These T cell receptor beta chains were read from a single sample in a study of blood T cell repertoires in COVID-19. Repertoires were generated with immunoSEQ multiplex PCR, while TCRdb's copy carries only in-frame clones and drops some. The sample has 300,000 to 450,000 clones, over 75% seen once. The sample taken for sequencing was peripheral blood. The receptors stem from a woman aged 60-70 years with COVID-19, enrolled during active disease. The CDR3 runs from the conserved cysteine through the conserved F or W. The D gene is left open where the match is weak. Size is omitted from some rows. Given values are once, few, many or a class for expanded clones.

v_call,d_call,clone_size,j_call,cdr3_aa,cdr3_nt
TRBV5-3,.,once,TRBJ2-7,CARSPPPGNEQYF,TGTGCCAGAAGCCCCCCCCCAGGTAACGAGCAGTACTTC
TRBV19,.,.,TRBJ2-1,CASSQDLYNEQFF,TGTGCCAGTAGTCAGGACTTATACAATGAGCAGTTCTTC
TRBV7-9,TRBD1,.,TRBJ2-4,CASSPRQGPTGGAKNIQYF,TGTGCCAGCAGCCCCCGACAGGGGCCCACCGGTGGGGCCAAAAACATTCAGTACTTC
TRBV28,TRBD2,.,TRBJ2-1,CASTLLAGGVSYNEQFF,TGTGCCAGCACCTTACTAGCGGGGGGGGTCTCCTACAATGAGCAGTTCTTC
TRBV19,.,.,TRBJ1-5,CASRTPGYQPQHF,TGTGCCAGCCGCACCCCAGGGTATCAGCCCCAGCATTTT
TRBV3-1/TRBV3-2,.,.,TRBJ2-2,CASTHLNTGELFF,TGTGCCAGCACCCATCTAAACACCGGGGAGCTGTTTTTT
TRBV18,.,.,TRBJ1-3,CASSSLPGVSENTIYF,TGTGCCAGCTCATCGTTACCAGGGGTGTCGGAAAACACCATATATTTT
TRBV6-5,TRBD1,.,TRBJ1-1,CASSWTGRGNTEAFF,TGTGCCAGCAGTTGGACAGGGAGGGGGAACACTGAAGCTTTCTTT
TRBV7-2,.,once,TRBJ1-3,CASSLSGFGNTIYF,TGTGCCAGCAGCTTATCGGGGTTTGGAAACACCATATATTTT
TRBV7-8,.,once,TRBJ2-7,CASSLAASYEQYF,TGTGCCAGCAGCTTAGCTGCGTCCTACGAGCAGTACTTC
TRBV9,TRBD2,.,TRBJ2-5,CASSTLGGDQETQYF,TGTGCCAGCAGCACGCTCGGGGGGGATCAAGAGACCCAGTACTTC
TRBV2,TRBD1,.,TRBJ1-5,CASKVGGQTPNQPQHF,TGTGCCAGCAAGGTGGGGGGACAGACACCCAATCAGCCCCAGCATTTT
TRBV30,.,.,TRBJ2-3,CAWGRTGWADTQYF,TGTGCCTGGGGGAGGACGGGGTGGGCAGATACGCAGTATTTT
TRBV11-2,TRBD2,.,TRBJ2-5,CASSSYGLAGGETQYF,TGTGCCAGCAGCTCTTACGGACTAGCGGGGGGGGAGACCCAGTACTTC
TRBV7-3,TRBD2,.,TRBJ2-1,CASRGTGTSGFVEQFF,TGTGCCAGCAGGGGGACAGGGACTAGCGGATTTGTTGAGCAGTTCTTC
TRBV7-9,TRBD1,few,TRBJ1-3,CASRTIPGQGGSGNTIYF,TGTGCCAGCAGGACCATCCCGGGACAGGGTGGCTCTGGAAACACCATATATTTT
TRBV27,TRBD1,.,TRBJ1-5,CASSPGTGPSNQPQHF,TGTGCCAGCAGTCCGGGGACAGGGCCAAGCAATCAGCCCCAGCATTTT
TRBV2,.,.,TRBJ2-1,CASSLLTTTGNEQFF,TGTGCCAGCAGTCTACTAACAACTACGGGGAATGAGCAGTTCTTC
TRBV5-1,TRBD2,.,TRBJ2-3,CASSPRVGTSGGALDTQYF,TGCGCCAGCAGCCCTCGAGTGGGGACTAGCGGGGGGGCCCTAGATACGCAGTATTTT
TRBV7-9,.,.,TRBJ1-3,CASSLDRAKGNTIYF,TGTGCCAGCAGCTTAGACAGGGCAAAAGGAAACACCATATATTTT
TRBV19,.,.,TRBJ1-5,CASSVQGYQPQHF,TGTGCCAGTAGCGTGCAGGGCTATCAGCCCCAGCATTTT
TRBV7-9,.,once,TRBJ2-3,CASLLRDLSSTDTQYF,TGTGCCAGCTTACTCCGGGACTTATCTAGCACAGATACGCAGTATTTT
TRBV4-1,TRBD1,.,TRBJ1-2,CASSPGQGAGANYGYTF,TGCGCCAGCAGCCCTGGACAGGGGGCGGGAGCTAACTATGGCTACACCTTC
TRBV27,.,.,TRBJ2-1,CASREYNEQFF,TGTGCCAGCAGAGAGTACAATGAGCAGTTCTTC
TRBV19,TRBD1,.,TRBJ1-3,CASMARDRRNTIYF,TGTGCCAGTATGGCCCGGGACAGAAGAAACACCATATATTTT
TRBV3-1/TRBV3-2,.,.,TRBJ2-5,CASSQGGETQYF,TGTGCCAGCAGCCAAGGAGGAGAGACCCAGTACTTC
TRBV6-5,TRBD1,.,TRBJ2-7,CASTGTGGYEQYF,TGTGCCAGCACCGGGACAGGGGGCTACGAGCAGTACTTC
TRBV11-2,TRBD2,.,TRBJ2-3,CASSPQVSTSGGYGDTQYF,TGTGCCAGCAGCCCCCAGGTCTCAACTAGCGGGGGGTATGGAGATACGCAGTATTTT
TRBV28,TRBD1,.,TRBJ1-4,CASSYPPPLTGGKLFF,TGTGCCAGCAGTTACCCTCCTCCTCTTACAGGGGGAAAACTGTTTTTT
TRBV5-6,TRBD1,.,TRBJ1-2,CATTQGAGYGYTF,TGTGCCACCACACAGGGGGCAGGTTATGGCTACACCTTC
TRBV5-5,.,few,TRBJ1-5,CASRPGTSNQPQHF,TGTGCCAGCAGACCCGGGACAAGCAATCAGCCCCAGCATTTT
TRBV28,.,.,TRBJ2-7,CASSLGGRREQYF,TGTGCCAGCAGCCTAGGGGGACGTCGCGAGCAGTACTTC
TRBV2,.,.,TRBJ2-5,CASRGDFQETQYF,TGTGCCAGCAGGGGGGACTTTCAAGAGACCCAGTACTTC
TRBV7-6,.,.,TRBJ1-5,CASSLGDSWSNQPQHF,TGTGCCAGCAGCTTAGGTGACTCTTGGAGCAATCAGCCCCAGCATTTT
TRBV7-9,TRBD1,.,TRBJ1-1,CASSLMRDRAEAFF,TGTGCCAGCAGCTTAATGCGGGACAGAGCTGAAGCTTTCTTT
TRBV30,.,.,TRBJ2-2,CAWKMDKTNTGELFF,TGTGCCTGGAAGATGGACAAGACGAACACCGGGGAGCTGTTTTTT
TRBV5-1,.,few,TRBJ2-2,CASRHVANTGELFF,TGCGCCAGCAGGCACGTAGCTAACACCGGGGAGCTGTTTTTT
TRBV20-1,TRBD1,.,TRBJ1-6,CSAIETGGNSPLHF,TGCAGTGCTATTGAGACAGGGGGCAACTCACCCCTCCACTTT
TRBV3-1/TRBV3-2,TRBD1,.,TRBJ2-2,CASSRDRGLTGELFF,TGTGCCAGCAGTCGGGACAGGGGGCTCACCGGGGAGCTGTTTTTT
TRBV2,.,.,TRBJ2-1,CASSEVSGLYNEQFF,TGTGCCAGCAGTGAAGTCTCCGGACTTTACAATGAGCAGTTCTTC
TRBV10-2,TRBD1,.,TRBJ1-5,CASSESFGTGNQPQHF,TGCGCCAGCAGTGAGTCGTTCGGGACAGGGAATCAGCCCCAGCATTTT
TRBV19,TRBD2,.,TRBJ2-1,CASSMGLAMLNEQFF,TGTGCCAGTAGTATGGGACTAGCGATGTTGAATGAGCAGTTCTTC
TRBV7-9,TRBD1,.,TRBJ1-2,CASSDWGQIYGYTF,TGTGCCAGCAGCGACTGGGGACAGATCTATGGCTACACCTTC
TRBV3-1/TRBV3-2,TRBD2,few,TRBJ2-2,CASSPLGGAQAGELFF,TGTGCCAGCAGCCCCTTGGGAGGGGCCCAAGCCGGGGAGCTGTTTTTT
TRBV4-2,TRBD2,.,TRBJ2-1,CASSQEASGYNEQFF,TGTGCCAGCAGCCAAGAAGCTAGCGGCTACAATGAGCAGTTCTTC